A selection of T cell receptor beta chains follows, all from one sample in a study of blood T cell repertoires in COVID-19. Here immunoSEQ multiplex PCR was the method, and the copy in TCRdb shows in-frame clones only, minus some. This table holds roughly 250,000 clones, roughly 84% found once. Sequences were obtained from peripheral blood. The receptors derive from a woman in her forties who had recovered from COVID-19. CDR3s include the opening cysteine and the closing phenylalanine or tryptophan. Each record gives: clone size, D gene, V gene, J gene, CDR3 DNA, CDR3 protein. The D gene is left open where the match is weak. Clone size is shown for a subset of rows, as once, few, many or a class of expanded clone.

NA,TRBD2,TRBV9,TRBJ2-1,TGTGCCAGCAGCGGACTGGGACTAGCGGGGGCCAATGAGCAGTTCTTC,CASSGLGLAGANEQFF
NA,NA,TRBV5-6,TRBJ1-3,TGTGCCAGCAGCGTCCTCCGGGACAACCGCTCTGGAAACACCATATATTTT,CASSVLRDNRSGNTIYF
NA,NA,TRBV2,TRBJ1-1,TGTGCCAGCAAAGGCGGGGACAACACTGAAGCTTTCTTT,CASKGGDNTEAFF
NA,NA,TRBV10-1,TRBJ1-3,TGCGCCAGCAGACCTCTGCAGGGCTCCTCTGGAAACACCATATATTTT,CASRPLQGSSGNTIYF
NA,NA,TRBV5-6,TRBJ2-4,TGTGCCAGCAGCCAAAATAAGGGGCATGCCAAAAACATTCAGTACTTC,CASSQNKGHAKNIQYF
once,TRBD1,TRBV7-9,TRBJ1-2,TGTGCCAGCAGCTTTGGACAGGGCATGAATGGCTACACCTTC,CASSFGQGMNGYTF
NA,TRBD2,TRBV3-1/TRBV3-2,TRBJ2-3,TGTGCCAGCAGCCAATGGCAGGGACTAGCGGGATCAGATACGCAGTATTTT,CASSQWQGLAGSDTQYF
few,NA,TRBV9,TRBJ2-2,TGTGCCAGCAGCGTAGCTACGAGTGCGCGCACCGGGGAGCTGTTTTTT,CASSVATSARTGELFF
NA,NA,TRBV12-3/TRBV12-4,TRBJ2-7,TGTGCCAGCAGTTTACTCCCGGGCGAGCAGTACTTC,CASSLLPGEQYF
NA,NA,TRBV6-5,TRBJ2-2,TGTGCCAGCAGTTACAGGGCGGGCACCGGGGAGCTGTTTTTT,CASSYRAGTGELFF
NA,NA,TRBV30,TRBJ2-2,TGTGCCTGGAGGGGCAGTCCGAACACCGGGGAGCTGTTTTTT,CAWRGSPNTGELFF
NA,NA,TRBV10-3,TRBJ2-7,TGTGCCTCGAAGAGGCAGCCTGGTGAGGTCTACGAGCAGTACTTC,CASKRQPGEVYEQYF
NA,TRBD1,TRBV5-1,TRBJ1-6,TGCGCCAGCAGCTTGTGGACAGGGCAGCTTAATTCACCCCTCCACTTT,CASSLWTGQLNSPLHF
NA,NA,TRBV19,TRBJ1-5,TGTGCCAGTAGTCTTGAGGGTTTGGGCAATCAGCCCCAGCATTTT,CASSLEGLGNQPQHF
NA,NA,TRBV5-1,TRBJ2-3,TGCGCCAGCACCCTTGAGGATACGCAGTATTTT,CASTLEDTQYF
few,TRBD2,TRBV2,TRBJ2-3,TGTGCCAGCAGTTATACTAGCGGGGGAGCGAGCACAGATACGCAGTATTTT,CASSYTSGGASTDTQYF
NA,NA,TRBV7-2,TRBJ2-2,TGTGCCAGCAGCGTCGGGACACCCTTGTTCGCGAACACCGGGGAGCTGTTTTTT,CASSVGTPLFANTGELFF
once,TRBD2,TRBV5-1,TRBJ2-7,TGCGCCAGCAATCCTGGGGGGGGAGGCTCCTACGAGCAGTACTTC,CASNPGGGGSYEQYF
NA,TRBD1,TRBV5-6,TRBJ2-1,TGTGCCAGCGGCCGACAGGGAATCTACAATGAGCAGTTCTTC,CASGRQGIYNEQFF
NA,NA,TRBV24-1,TRBJ1-5,TGTGCCACCAGTGATCCACGGGGTAAGAATCAGCCCCAGCATTTT,CATSDPRGKNQPQHF
NA,TRBD1,TRBV5-4,TRBJ1-5,TGTGCCAGCAGCTCCAGGGGGGACAATCAGCCCCAGCATTTT,CASSSRGDNQPQHF
NA,TRBD1,TRBV25-1,TRBJ2-3,TGTGCCAGCAGCCACCTAGGGGGCGCTGGCACAGATACGCAGTATTTT,CASSHLGGAGTDTQYF
NA,NA,TRBV6-5,TRBJ1-5,TGTGCCAGCAGCACCGCATCGGATCAGCCCCAGCATTTT,CASSTASDQPQHF
NA,NA,TRBV7-2,TRBJ1-5,TGTGCCAGCAGCACCCGCGGTATAGGGGAGGTGGGTCAGCCCCAGCATTTT,CASSTRGIGEVGQPQHF
NA,NA,TRBV7-9,TRBJ1-4,TGTGCCAGCAGCCCTTTCCAGGGGAACAATGAAAAACTGTTTTTT,CASSPFQGNNEKLFF
NA,NA,TRBV11-2,TRBJ1-2,TGTGCCAGCAGCCCCGTTTGGAGGGGCGATGGCTACACCTTC,CASSPVWRGDGYTF
NA,TRBD2,TRBV5-4,TRBJ2-3,TGTGCCAGCAGCTTAAGGGTGCTAGCGGGCACAGATACGCAGTATTTT,CASSLRVLAGTDTQYF
NA,NA,TRBV30,TRBJ1-4,TGTGCCTGGAGTAGAGGGGGTGGTAATGAAAAACTGTTTTTT,CAWSRGGGNEKLFF
NA,NA,TRBV21-1,TRBJ1-1,TGTGCCAGCAGCAAAGTAACAGGGGGGAACACTGAAGCTTTCTTT,CASSKVTGGNTEAFF
NA,TRBD2,TRBV2,TRBJ2-7,TGTGCCAGCAGGGGGACTAGCGGGGGCTCCGCCGAGCAGTACTTC,CASRGTSGGSAEQYF
NA,NA,TRBV28,TRBJ1-1,TGTGCCAGCAGTACCCAGCCATGGGGGGATCGGCTCAGGAACACTGAAGCTTTCTTT,CASSTQPWGDRLRNTEAFF
few,NA,TRBV12-3/TRBV12-4,TRBJ1-2,TGTGCCACCCAGGGCCCTACGAACTATGGCTACACCTTC,CATQGPTNYGYTF
NA,TRBD2,TRBV25-1,TRBJ2-7,TGTGCCAGCAGTGAATATGGGTTAGCGGGGGTAGTAAACGAGCAGTACTTC,CASSEYGLAGVVNEQYF
NA,NA,TRBV18,TRBJ2-7,TGTGCCAGCTCACCAGGCGGCTACGAGCAGTACTTC,CASSPGGYEQYF
NA,TRBD2,TRBV5-1,TRBJ2-1,TGCGCCAGCAGCTTCAGCGGGGCCGACAATGAGCAGTTCTTC,CASSFSGADNEQFF
NA,NA,TRBV12-2,TRBJ1-5,TGTGCAAGTCGCTTAGCGGGGGACAGGGAGAGGGGTCAGCCCCAGCATTTT,CASRLAGDRERGQPQHF
few,NA,TRBV6-6,TRBJ1-6,TGTGCCAGCAGTGACCTTGACAGGTCACCCCTCCACTTT,CASSDLDRSPLHF
NA,NA,TRBV3-1/TRBV3-2,TRBJ1-1,TGTGCCAGCAGCCAACAACCGAGGACTGAAGCTTTCTTT,CASSQQPRTEAFF
NA,NA,TRBV11-2,TRBJ2-1,TGTGCCAGCAGCTTAGAAGCGAGCTCCTACAATGAGCAGTTCTTC,CASSLEASSYNEQFF
NA,TRBD1,TRBV11-3,TRBJ2-1,TGTGCCAGCAGCCCGGGACAGGGGGGGAACAATGAGCAGTTCTTC,CASSPGQGGNNEQFF
few,NA,TRBV6-5,TRBJ2-7,TGTGCCAGCAGGGGACACGAAGCGCACGAGCAGTACTTC,CASRGHEAHEQYF
NA,TRBD2,TRBV5-1,TRBJ2-1,TGCGCCAGCAGCTTTAGCGGGGGGGCCACCTACAATGAGCAGTTCTTC,CASSFSGGATYNEQFF
few,NA,TRBV9,TRBJ2-7,TGTGCCAGCAGCGTAGGAGGCCAGAACTACGAGCAGTACTTC,CASSVGGQNYEQYF
few,NA,TRBV5-1,TRBJ2-1,TGCGCCAGCAGCGGACTGGGTCAAGGCTACAATGAGCAGTTCTTC,CASSGLGQGYNEQFF
NA,TRBD1,TRBV5-1,TRBJ1-2,TGCGCCAGCAGCCCGGGACAGCAAAACTATGGCTACACCTTC,CASSPGQQNYGYTF
NA,NA,TRBV5-8,TRBJ1-2,TGTGCCAGCACCCCCCGTGACAGGACCCCCTACTATGGCTACACCTTC,CASTPRDRTPYYGYTF
NA,NA,TRBV5-8,TRBJ2-2,TGTGCCAGCAGCCCCTCGGGACAGAACACCGGGGAGCTGTTTTTT,CASSPSGQNTGELFF
NA,TRBD1,TRBV10-3,TRBJ2-7,TGTGCCATCAAGGGGACAGGGGACAGCTCCTACGAGCAGTACTTC,CAIKGTGDSSYEQYF
NA,TRBD1,TRBV5-4,TRBJ2-5,TGTGCCAGCAGCCGACTCTCAGGGGGCGGGACAGAGACCCAGTACTTC,CASSRLSGGGTETQYF
NA,NA,TRBV10-3,TRBJ1-6,TGTGCCATCAGTGAGTCGAGTTCACCCCTCCACTTT,CAISESSSPLHF
NA,NA,TRBV18,TRBJ2-2,TGTGCCAGCTCACCACCGGGGCCCCTTGGGACCGGGGAGCTGTTTTTT,CASSPPGPLGTGELFF
NA,NA,TRBV20-1,TRBJ1-2,TGCAGTGCTAGACGACAGTACGGCTACACCTTC,CSARRQYGYTF
NA,NA,TRBV5-8,TRBJ1-1,TGTGCCAGCAGCTTAAGTACGGGCAGGGCCCTGAACACTGAAGCTTTCTTT,CASSLSTGRALNTEAFF
NA,TRBD2,TRBV6-5,TRBJ2-7,TGTGCCAGCAGTTACGGAGCGGGGGGTTACGAGCAGTACTTC,CASSYGAGGYEQYF
NA,NA,TRBV28,TRBJ2-6,TGTGGGAGTTGCGGGGGCAGTTCTGGGGCCAACGTCCTGACTTTC,CGSCGGSSGANVLTF
NA,NA,TRBV28,TRBJ1-5,TGTGCCAGCAGTCAAAATACAGTTAGCAATCAGCCCCAGCATTTT,CASSQNTVSNQPQHF
NA,NA,TRBV18,TRBJ1-1,TGTGCCAGCTCACGACCGACAGCACAGAACATGAACACTGAAGCTTTCTTT,CASSRPTAQNMNTEAFF
NA,NA,TRBV18,TRBJ2-2,TGTGCCAGCTCACCTAGTTCCGGGGAGCTGTTTTTT,CASSPSSGELFF
NA,TRBD1,TRBV5-3,TRBJ1-5,TGTGCCAGAAGTGAGCCGCTCTGCCGGGACAGGAAAAATCAGCCCCAGCATTTT,CARSEPLCRDRKNQPQHF